This T cell receptor beta chain was retrieved from a study of CXCR3-negative and CXCR3-positive naive CD8 T cells. Findings of the study overall: Naive cells with CXCR3 showed TRB CDR3s that were more hydrophobic than those in CXCR3-negative naive cells.

Libraries of TRB cDNA were made by 5' RACE and carried UMIs. TCRdb processed the 5' RACE reads again and assigns one entry to each CDR3 protein, with no DNA. The sample table includes around 130,000 distinct CDR3 sequences. Remarks on this clonotype: Its antigen is as yet unknown.

The sequenced material came from naive CXCR3+ CD8+ T cells from blood. Documented subset: CD45RO-CCR7+CD27+CD95- naive CD8+ T cells expressing CXCR3 (TNR3+). This sequence originates from a human donor in good health. Some clones in this sample may be carry-over from other donors' samples.

This chain's CDR3 is CSARLSMGQSYNEQFF. This sequence joins TRBV20-1 and TRBJ2-1; the D gene TCRdb calls, TRBD1, cannot be checked with no DNA. Germline loops: CDR1 DFQATT, CDR2 SNEGSKA (reference sequence). CDR3 length equals 16 residues.